What follows are 30 T cell receptor beta chains derived from one specimen sequenced in a study of shared clonotypes between healthy human individuals. The method was immunoSEQ multiplex PCR; TCRdb's version includes in-frame clones alone and lacks a portion of them. The sample carries roughly 770,000 clones, around 96% recorded once. Terminally differentiated effector memory CD45RA+ cells were excluded by CCR7 positive selection of CD45RO-negative cells. Sample: naive CD8+ T cells sorted from blood. The receptors shown here come from a man aged 25 to 40 in good health.

This clone was picked up one time. The chain carries TRBV7-6 and TRBJ2-7; tentatively, D is TRBD2 (6 bases). The CDR3 loop spans 14 amino acids. V was cut by 3 bases and J by 1 base, with 10 bases left in between. The germline V gene encodes CDR1 SGHVS and CDR2 FNYEAQ. This CDR3 reads CASSLRTTSYEQYF. CDR3 nucleotides: TGTGCCAGCAGCTTGAGGACTACGTCCTACGAGCAGTACTTC.

This chain joins TRBV7-9 and TRBJ2-5; D might be TRBD2 (7 bases). The CDR3 covers 14 residues. Germline-derived CDR1 and CDR2 are SEHNR and FQNEAQ (reference sequence). V was cut by 7 bases and J by 5 bases, with 17 bases left in between. The DNA for the CDR3 is TGTGCCAGCACCTGGGGGCGGGAGAGGGAGACCCAGTACTTC. Amino acids: CASTWGRERETQYF.

The chain is built from TRBV4-1 and TRBJ2-7, with D hard to call. The germline V and J ends were trimmed by 5 bases and 0 bases, with 14 bases remaining between them. This CDR3 contains 15 residues. The germline gives CDR1 MGHRA, CDR2 YSYEKL. The DNA for the CDR3 is TGCGCCAGCAGCAAAACTCCCAAGAGCTCCTACGAGCAGTACTTC. Protein sequence: CASSKTPKSSYEQYF.

This clone is a singleton in its sample. This chain connects TRBV7-9 to TRBJ2-2; D uncertain. Germline-derived CDR1 and CDR2 are SEHNR and FQNEAQ (reference sequence). This CDR3 contains 10 residues. CDR3 amino acids: CAGNTGELFF. CDR3 nucleotide sequence: TGTGCGGGGAACACCGGGGAGCTGTTTTTT.

This clone has just one count. The V and J genes are TRBV18 and TRBJ1-1; 8 bases map to TRBD1. CDR1 is KGHSH, CDR2 LQKENI, per germline. V shed 5 bases and J 2 bases; nucleotides not matched to a gene: 7. The CDR3 loop spans 15 amino acids. The CDR3 spells CASSMGTGANTEAFF. CDR3 DNA sequence: TGTGCCAGCTCAATGGGGACAGGAGCAAACACTGAAGCTTTCTTT.

V and J are TRBV7-6 and TRBJ2-2; 14 bases align to TRBD2. CDR1 is SGHVS and CDR2 is FNYEAQ in the germline V gene. The CDR3 totals 17 residues. After removal of 5 bases from V and 8 bases from J, the junction contained 10 bases not matched to a gene. The CDR3 nucleotides read TGTGCCAGCAGCCCTCCGGGACTAGCGGGAGATGTGGGGGAGCTGTTTTTT. Its protein is CASSPPGLAGDVGELFF. Combining the CDR3 with reference TRBV7-6 and TRBJ2-2 gives the whole variable domain GAGVSQSPRYKVTKRGQDVALRCDPISGHVSLYWYRQALGQGPEFLTYFNYEAQQDKSGLPNDRFSAERPEGSISTLTIQRTEQRDSAMYRCASSPPGLAGDVGELFFGEGSRLTVL.

This chain uses TRBV7-9 with TRBJ1-2; TRBD1 agrees at 10 bases. This CDR3 spans 14 amino acids. The J segment lost 6 bases and the V segment lost 0 bases, leaving 1 base of the junction unmatched. Looked up from germline, CDR1 is SEHNR and CDR2 is FQNEAQ (reference sequence). CDR3 loop: CASSLAGQGDGYTF. In nucleotides, the CDR3 is TGTGCCAGCAGCTTAGCAGGACAGGGGGATGGCTACACCTTC.

V usage is TRBV29-1 and J usage is TRBJ2-7; tentatively, D is TRBD1 or TRBD2 (5 bases each). There are 14 residues in the CDR3. The V end lost 1 base, the J end lost 3 bases, and 13 bases lay between the germline ends. Per the germline V gene, CDR1 is SQVTM and CDR2 is ANQGSEA. CDR3: CSVEGGIEDYEQYF. CDR3 in DNA: TGCAGCGTTGAAGGGGGGATCGAAGACTACGAGCAGTACTTC.

The V and J genes are TRBV19 and TRBJ1-5, with 7 bases fitting TRBD1. The germline V gene encodes CDR1 LNHDA and CDR2 SQIVND (reference sequence). V shed 9 bases, J shed 6 bases, and the junction held 5 bases outside the gene matches. There are 12 residues in the CDR3. The CDR3 loop is CARNRGGQPQHF. The CDR3 region has the DNA TGTGCCAGAAACAGGGGCGGTCAGCCCCAGCATTTT.

V is TRBV27 and J is TRBJ1-2; possibly TRBD1 for D (6 bases). CDR3 size: 15 residues. Trimming left V 5 bases short and J 10 bases short, with 23 bases between. Germline V lookup: CDR1 MNHEY, CDR2 SMNVEV (reference sequence). The CDR3: CASSLLPGEDADYTF. Here the CDR3 DNA reads TGTGCCAGCAGTCTACTCCCAGGGGAGGACGCGGACTACACCTTC.

CDR3 nucleotides: TGTGCCAGCAGCGTGACTTCCGGGACAGGGTCCTACGAGCAGTACTTC. Its protein is CASSVTSGTGSYEQYF. This chain links TRBV7-9 with TRBJ2-7; TRBD1 agrees at 9 bases. The CDR3 extends over 16 amino acids. J lost 1 base, V lost 5 bases, and 9 bases had no gene match. Germline V CDR1 and CDR2: SEHNR, FQNEAQ (reference sequence).

V is TRBV7-8 and J is TRBJ1-1; 8 bases match TRBD1. Losses at the gene ends were 1 base for V and 0 bases for J; bases not matched to a gene: 10. Germline CDR1 SGHVS, CDR2 FQNEAQ. The CDR3 sequence is 18 residues long. CDR3: CASSLDRGASTMNTEAFF. CDR3 nucleotides: TGTGCCAGCAGCTTAGACAGGGGGGCGTCCACGATGAACACTGAAGCTTTCTTT.

The chain combines TRBV27 with TRBJ2-1; no definite D call. V lost 2 bases, J lost 8 bases, and 16 bases lay in between. The CDR3 is made up of 15 amino acids. The germline V gene encodes CDR1 MNHEY and CDR2 SMNVEV (reference sequence). CDR3 sequence: CASSLVRASSYEQFF. The CDR3 bases are TGTGCCAGCAGTTTAGTCAGAGCCTCTTCGTATGAGCAGTTCTTC.

This clone was seen only once. The chain couples TRBV7-9 to TRBJ2-7, with D possibly called TRBD1 or TRBD2 (5 bases each). The CDR3 contains 14 residues. Trimming took off 2 bases at V and 5 bases at J, with 13 bases between the two ends. Germline values: CDR1 SEHNR, CDR2 FQNEAQ (reference sequence). CDR3 protein: CASSLSPGRHEQYF. The CDR3 region has the DNA TGTGCCAGCAGCTTATCACCGGGACGTCACGAGCAGTACTTC. The full variable domain, completed using reference TRBV7-9 and TRBJ2-7, is DTGVSQNPRHKITKRGQNVTFRCDPISEHNRLYWYRQTLGQGPEFLTYFQNEAQLEKSRLLSDRFSAERPKGSFSTLEIQRTEQGDSAMYLCASSLSPGRHEQYFGPGTRLTVT.

The chain uses TRBV7-8 and TRBJ1-2, with TRBD1 as a possible D gene (5 bases). This CDR3 spans 13 amino acids. Per germline, CDR1 SGHVS and CDR2 FQNEAQ. V was trimmed by 0 bases and J by 8 bases, leaving 10 bases between them. CDR3 loop: CASSLAGDRGYTF. The CDR3 DNA follows: TGTGCCAGCAGCTTAGCGGGGGATCGAGGCTACACCTTC. The variable domain in full, with the rest retrieved from reference TRBV7-8 and TRBJ1-2, is GAGVSQSPRYKVAKRGQDVALRCDPISGHVSLFWYQQALGQGPEFLTYFQNEAQLDKSGLPSDRFFAERPEGSVSTLKIQRTQQEDSAVYLCASSLAGDRGYTFGSGTRLTVV.

V usage is TRBV28 and J usage is TRBJ1-5; D is unclear. The germline V and J ends were trimmed by 8 bases and 0 bases, with 14 bases remaining between them. The CDR3 consists of 15 residues. Germline CDR1 is MDHEN and CDR2 is SYDVKM. The CDR3 bases are TGTGCCAGCCGAAGAAGACACGATAGCAATCAGCCCCAGCATTTT. Its translation: CASRRRHDSNQPQHF.

The chain carries TRBV27 and TRBJ2-5; 12 nucleotides line up with TRBD1. The V gene's germline CDR1 is MNHEY and CDR2 SMNVEV (reference sequence). After removal of 5 bases from V and 4 bases from J, the junction contained 11 bases not matched to a gene. The CDR3 runs to 17 residues. CDR3 bases: TGTGCCAGCAGTCTTTCCCGGGACAGGGGGCGCAGAGAGACCCAGTACTTC. Encoded protein: CASSLSRDRGRRETQYF.

This clone has a single count. This chain connects TRBV2 to TRBJ2-1; the match to TRBD2 covers 10 bases. Germline V gene sequence: CDR1 SNHLY, CDR2 FYNNEI. This CDR3 has 16 amino acids. The CDR3 DNA sequence: TGTGCACGGGAAGCGGGAGGGCAAAGCTCCTACAATGAGCAGTTCTTC. It codes for CAREAGGQSSYNEQFF.

The chain carries TRBV10-3 and TRBJ2-1; the match to TRBD2 covers 12 bases. CDR3 length equals 14 residues. CDR1 and CDR2 (germline): ENHRY, SYGVKD. Losses at the gene ends were 6 bases for V and 8 bases for J; bases not matched to a gene: 5. The CDR3 loop reads CAIRLAGGLDEQFF. As DNA, the CDR3 is TGTGCCATCAGACTAGCGGGAGGTCTCGATGAGCAGTTCTTC.

This sequence joins TRBV10-3 and TRBJ2-7, with 10 positions matching TRBD2. This CDR3 is 18 amino acids long. With V trimmed by 3 bases and J by 3 bases, 14 bases remained unmatched. The germline V gene encodes CDR1 ENHRY and CDR2 SYGVKD. DNA for the CDR3: TGTGCCATCAGTGACCCCGGGGGGGGTAGCGGGAGGAACTACGAGCAGTACTTC. The encoded protein is CAISDPGGGSGRNYEQYF.

The V and J genes are TRBV27 and TRBJ2-7, with D unclear. The CDR3 is 15 amino acids. Trimming cost V 7 bases and J 3 bases, with 19 bases left between them. Germline CDR1 reads MNHEY; CDR2 reads SMNVEV (reference sequence). The CDR3 protein is CASKLGWRSIYEQYF. The CDR3 DNA reads TGTGCCAGCAAGCTAGGTTGGCGCAGTATCTACGAGCAGTACTTC.

This clone was observed a few times. The rearrangement links TRBV7-9 to TRBJ2-7, with 10 positions matching TRBD1. Germline CDR1 and CDR2: SEHNR and FQNEAQ (reference sequence). V lost 5 bases and J lost 4; bases outside the gene matches: 11. CDR3 length equals 16 residues. The CDR3 loop is CASSPLGTGVTYEQYF. In DNA, the CDR3 is TGTGCCAGCAGCCCCCTGGGGACAGGGGTTACTTACGAGCAGTACTTC. The entire variable domain, with the rest obtained from reference TRBV7-9 and TRBJ2-7, is as follows: DTGVSQNPRHKITKRGQNVTFRCDPISEHNRLYWYRQTLGQGPEFLTYFQNEAQLEKSRLLSDRFSAERPKGSFSTLEIQRTEQGDSAMYLCASSPLGTGVTYEQYFGPGTRLTVT.

The rearrangement joins TRBV7-9 to TRBJ2-7; 12 bases agree with TRBD1. Germline-derived CDR1 and CDR2 are SEHNR and FQNEAQ (reference sequence). The ends lost 4 bases at V and 3 bases at J; junction bases unmatched: 10. The CDR3 covers 17 residues. CDR3 DNA: TGTGCCAGCAGCTCCCCCAGGGGGACAGGGGGCGTCTACGAGCAGTACTTC. Translation gives CASSSPRGTGGVYEQYF.

The J gene is TRBJ2-3, the V gene TRBV27, with 8 positions matching TRBD2. The CDR3 runs to 18 residues. V lost 5 bases, J lost 0 bases, and 13 bases stayed unmatched. Per germline, CDR1 MNHEY and CDR2 SMNVEV (reference sequence). CDR3 in DNA: TGTGCCAGCAGTATTACTAGCGGATACGAGGTTAGCACAGATACGCAGTATTTT. The encoded protein is CASSITSGYEVSTDTQYF.

The chain is built from TRBV6-1 and TRBJ1-4, with a tentative D call TRBD1 (5 bases). The V and J ends lost 8 bases and 4 bases respectively, with 14 bases between them. The CDR3 has 14 residues. Germline V gene sequence: CDR1 MNHNS, CDR2 SASEGT. CDR3 in amino acids: CASLETAFNEKLFF. CDR3 coding DNA: TGTGCCAGCCTTGAGACAGCATTTAATGAAAAACTGTTTTTT.

The chain combines TRBV7-6 with TRBJ2-7, with unresolved D. In germline, CDR1 is SGHVS, CDR2 FNYEAQ. Trimming cost V 1 base and J 3 bases, with 7 bases left between them. The CDR3 runs to 13 residues. In DNA, the CDR3 is TGTGCCAGCAGCTTAGGTCTGGGCTACGAGCAGTACTTC. This translates into CASSLGLGYEQYF. Filled out from reference TRBV7-6 and TRBJ2-7, the complete variable domain reads GAGVSQSPRYKVTKRGQDVALRCDPISGHVSLYWYRQALGQGPEFLTYFNYEAQQDKSGLPNDRFSAERPEGSISTLTIQRTEQRDSAMYRCASSLGLGYEQYFGPGTRLTVT.

This sequence joins TRBV11-2 and TRBJ1-1; D remains ambiguous. CDR1 and CDR2 from the germline V gene are SGHAT and FQNNGV. V lost 3 bases and J lost 3, with 14 bases in between. CDR3 length: 15 amino acids. The CDR3 region has the DNA TGTGCCAGCAGCTTCGGAGGGTCCTGGGACACTGAAGCTTTCTTT. It yields the protein CASSFGGSWDTEAFF.

The chain couples TRBV10-3 to TRBJ2-1; D is ambiguous. The CDR3 loop spans 14 amino acids. Germline V gene data show CDR1 as ENHRY and CDR2 as SYGVKD. V was cut by 0 bases and J by 4 bases, with 7 bases left in between. CDR3 loop: CAISESGSYNEQFF. CDR3 DNA sequence: TGTGCCATCAGTGAGTCAGGGTCTTACAATGAGCAGTTCTTC.

The V and J genes are TRBV7-2 and TRBJ2-3, with 13 positions matching TRBD2. Per the germline V gene, CDR1 is SGHTA and CDR2 is FQGNSA. The CDR3 covers 15 residues. Germline trimming cut 4 bases from V and 6 bases from J; bases unmatched to any gene: 4. CDR3 region: CASSWTSGRSDTQYF. The CDR3 nucleotides read TGTGCCAGCAGCTGGACTAGCGGGAGATCTGATACGCAGTATTTT.

The table lists this clone with a count of one. Distinct nucleotide sequences in the sample also encode this CDR3. The chain combines TRBV11-2 with TRBJ2-1; D is tentatively TRBD1 or TRBD2 (5 bases each). In germline, CDR1 is SGHAT, CDR2 FQNNGV. The CDR3 is 12 residues long. The V end lost 3 bases, the J end lost 6 bases, and 6 bases lay between the germline ends. Written as DNA, the CDR3 is TGTGCCAGCAGCTTGGGACCCAATGAGCAGTTCTTC. Its protein is CASSLGPNEQFF.